Described below is a single T cell receptor (beta chain) sequence and its context. These data are taken from a study of blood T cell repertoires in COVID-19. Sequencing used immunoSEQ multiplex PCR; TCRdb keeps in-frame clones, though not all of them. Among 150,000 to 200,000 clones listed, under 90% were seen once. V lost 3 bases, J lost 8 bases, and 5 bases lay in between. CDR3 length equals 12 residues. Material for sequencing was peripheral blood. The rearrangement links TRBV12-3 or TRBV12-4 to TRBJ1-6; D not resolved. This sequence was found in a man in his forties with acute or convalescent COVID-19. DNA for the CDR3: TGTGCCAGCAGTTTCCAATATTCACCCCTCCACTTT. Translation gives CASSFQYSPLHF.